Listed here are 25 T cell receptor beta chains from one sample, sequenced in a study of molecular identifiers for immune sequencing clone quantification. MiXCR, applied by TCRdb to the PCR reads, yields one record per CDR3 protein. The table has approximately 670,000 distinct CDR3 sequences, around 20% seen once. Material: naive CD8+ T cells from blood, with Jurkat cell RNA spiked in. Subset specified: FACS-sorted CD8+CD4-CCR7+CD45RA+ naive T cells. Receptor source: a human donor in good health. Some libraries in this study had Jurkat cell RNA spiked in.

The chain employs TRBV12-3 or TRBV12-4 and TRBJ2-1, with 11 bases aligning to TRBD2. The CDR3 totals 15 residues. J lost 1 base, V lost 6 bases, and 2 bases had no gene match. CDR3 region: CASRIAGGSYNEQFF. The CDR3, as DNA: TGTGCCAGCAGGATAGCGGGAGGGTCCTACAATGAGCAGTTCTTC.

The sample holds many counts of this clonotype. V gene TRBV27 combines with J gene TRBJ1-2; perhaps TRBD1 as D (6 bases). V gave up 0 bases and J gave up 8 bases, with 19 bases separating them. Per germline, CDR1 MNHEY and CDR2 SMNVEV (reference sequence). The CDR3 has 16 residues. DNA for the CDR3: TGTGCCAGCAGTTTATCAGGGGGATGGGGGGCGGAAGGCTACACCTTC. Translated: CASSLSGGWGAEGYTF.

Remarks on this clonotype: This may arise from a read error, as a much more abundant clone is one base away. The rearrangement uses TRBV7-9 and TRBJ2-1; 7 nucleotides agree with TRBD1. Germline values: CDR1 SEHNR, CDR2 FQNEAQ (reference sequence). The CDR3 length is 15 residues. This chain's CDR3 is CDSSPPGQPYNEQFF. CDR3 bases: TGTGACAGCAGCCCTCCGGGACAGCCCTACAATGAGCAGTTCTTC.

This clonotype has a handful of counts. The rearrangement joins TRBV6-2 or TRBV6-3 to TRBJ2-7; 9 bases map to TRBD1. This CDR3 spans 15 amino acids. Germline-derived CDR1 and CDR2 are MNHEY and SVGEGT. V was clipped by 6 bases and J by 3 bases; unmatched bases: 9. CDR3: CASREEVGQGYEQYF. The DNA of the CDR3 is TGTGCCAGCAGAGAAGAGGTGGGACAGGGCTACGAGCAGTACTTC.

This clonotype has at least ten counts. The V and J genes are TRBV10-3 and TRBJ2-1; D may correspond to TRBD1 or TRBD2 (6 bases each). The CDR3 length is 14 residues. V was pared by 6 bases and J by 0 bases, with 9 bases between. Germline V lookup: CDR1 ENHRY, CDR2 SYGVKD. The CDR3, as DNA: TGTGCCATCAGCGGGGGCAGCTCCTACAATGAGCAGTTCTTC. Translated, it gives CAISGGSSYNEQFF.

This clonotype was recorded at least ten times. Germline and junction disagree at one end, which may indicate a read error. CDR3 protein: CASSEDLNQPQHF. CDR3 sequence (DNA): TGCGCCAGCAGCGAAGATCTGAATCAGCCCCAGCATTTT. The chain has TRBV4-3 and TRBJ1-5; D gene uncertain. The length of the CDR3 is 13 residues. CDR1 and CDR2 (germline): LGHNA, YSLEER.

This clonotype has at least ten counts. This rearrangement joins TRBV28 to TRBJ1-5; D remains unclear. Per germline, CDR1 MDHEN and CDR2 SYDVKM. This CDR3 is built from 14 residues. V was cut by 10 bases and J by 1 base, with 14 bases left in between. DNA of the CDR3: TGTGCCACCCCCCGGGCTCCAAGCAATCAGCCCCAGCATTTT. Amino acid sequence: CATPRAPSNQPQHF.

This clonotype was observed at least ten times. The chain has TRBV20-1 and TRBJ2-1, with TRBD1 as a possible D gene (6 bases). V was clipped by 5 bases and J by 8 bases, with 22 bases between them. Germline-derived CDR1 and CDR2 are DFQATT and SNEGSKA (reference sequence). The CDR3 loop spans 15 amino acids. The CDR3 spells CSAQDRDTPYHEQFF. The CDR3 DNA follows: TGCAGTGCTCAAGACCGGGACACCCCGTACCATGAGCAGTTCTTC.

Ten or more counts support this clonotype. V gene TRBV29-1 combines with J gene TRBJ2-7, with D uncertain. The CDR3 is 14 residues long. CDR1 and CDR2 (germline): SQVTM, ANQGSEA. V lost 6 bases and J lost 3, with 18 bases in between. Written as DNA, the CDR3 is TGCAGCGTGACTCCGAGTGGACGAGTCTACGAGCAGTACTTC. It translates to CSVTPSGRVYEQYF.

Turning to this clonotype: Just one base apart from a much larger clone, this may be a read error. The V call is TRBV27, the J call TRBJ2-3; D may be TRBD2 (5 bases). This CDR3 comprises 14 residues. Trimming cost V 2 bases and J 2 bases, with 8 bases left between them. Germline-derived CDR1 and CDR2 are MNHEY and SMNVEV (reference sequence). This CDR3 is CASSLMGDTDTQYF. CDR3 in DNA: TGTGCCAGCAGTTTAATGGGAGACACAGATACGCAGTATTTT.

The table lists this clonotype with many counts. This chain connects TRBV9 to TRBJ1-2; possibly TRBD1 for D (6 bases). V was clipped by 4 bases and J by 3 bases, with 16 bases between them. The CDR3 has 15 amino acids. Germline V gene data show CDR1 as SGDLS and CDR2 as YYNGEE. CDR3 sequence: CASSTRTEPDYGYTF. Here the CDR3 DNA reads TGTGCCAGCAGCACCCGGACAGAGCCGGACTATGGCTACACCTTC. The entire variable domain, with the rest obtained from reference TRBV9 and TRBJ1-2, is as follows: DSGVTQTPKHLITATGQRVTLRCSPRSGDLSVYWYQQSLDQGLQFLIQYYNGEERAKGNILERFSAQQFPDLHSELNLSSLELGDSALYFCASSTRTEPDYGYTFGSGTRLTVV.

This clonotype was seen only a few times. This chain connects TRBV5-4 to TRBJ1-6; 7 bases align to TRBD1. There are 17 residues in the CDR3. In germline, CDR1 is SGHNT, CDR2 YYREEE (reference sequence). The trim removed 1 base at V and 4 bases at J, leaving 8 bases unmatched. CDR3 coding DNA: TGTGCCAGCAGCTTGTGGCAGGGGGGGGTTTATAATTCACCCCTCCACTTT. Its translation: CASSLWQGGVYNSPLHF. Full variable domain (outside the CDR3, taken from reference TRBV5-4 and TRBJ1-6): ETGVTQSPTHLIKTRGQQVTLRCSSQSGHNTVSWYQQALGQGPQFIFQYYREEENGRGNFPPRFSGLQFPNYSSELNVNALELDDSALYLCASSLWQGGVYNSPLHFGNGTRLTVT.

As to this clonotype: A read error may produce the germline difference seen at one junction end. The chain employs TRBV11-3 and TRBJ2-6; 10 bases map to TRBD2. The germline gives CDR1 SGHNT, CDR2 YENEEA. The length of the CDR3 is 18 residues. The CDR3 region has the DNA TGTGCCAGCAGCTTAGTAGTAGCGGGAGGTGCTGGGACCAACGTCCTGACTTTC. Translation: CASSLVVAGGAGTNVLTF.

Points on this clonotype: A much larger clone lies one base from this, so it may be a read error. The rearrangement uses TRBV4-3 and TRBJ2-3; D ambiguous. The V gene's germline CDR1 is LGHNA and CDR2 YSLEER. The CDR3 sequence is 15 residues long. V dropped 0 bases and J dropped 8 bases, with 15 bases sitting between them. CDR3 sequence: CASSQDSFNRFTQYF. The CDR3 nucleotides read TGCGCCAGCAGCCAAGACTCCTTTAACAGATTTACGCAGTATTTT.

This clonotype appeared a few times. The chain uses TRBV28 and TRBJ2-3, with 15 bases lining up with TRBD2. V shed 3 bases and J 5 bases; nucleotides not matched to a gene: 3. This CDR3 contains 16 residues. CDR1 and CDR2 (germline): MDHEN, SYDVKM. The CDR3 loop is CASSFGLAGGGDTQYF. Here the CDR3 DNA reads TGTGCCAGCAGTTTTGGACTAGCGGGGGGGGGAGATACGCAGTATTTT.

In its sample, this clonotype was seen many times. The rearrangement uses TRBV12-3 or TRBV12-4 and TRBJ1-1; D unresolved. The CDR3 covers 11 residues. The germline V and J ends were trimmed by 6 bases and 2 bases, with 4 bases remaining between them. CDR3: CASRDNTEAFF. CDR3 bases: TGTGCCAGCAGGGATAACACTGAAGCTTTCTTT.

In this sample, this clonotype turned up once. This may be a read error, as it is one base from a much larger clone. This chain joins TRBV23-1 and TRBJ2-7, with 8 bases that match TRBD1. TRBV23-1 is an open reading frame whose function is uncertain. CDR3 length: 16 amino acids. CDR3 sequence (DNA): TGCGCCAGCAGTCACCCCGACAGGGGATCCCCCTACGAGCGGTACTTC. It codes for CASSHPDRGSPYERYF.

This clonotype was observed many times. The chain employs TRBV5-6 and TRBJ1-6, with D hard to call. Per the germline V gene, CDR1 is SGHDT and CDR2 is YYEEEE. The CDR3 covers 17 residues. The germline V and J ends were trimmed by 4 bases and 0 bases, with 14 bases remaining between them. As DNA, the CDR3 is TGTGCCAGCAGCCGAGACCGGACGAGCTCCTATAATTCACCCCTCCACTTT. Translated, it gives CASSRDRTSSYNSPLHF.

There are many counts of this clonotype. The chain employs TRBV9 and TRBJ2-7; D gene ambiguous. The CDR3 is made up of 15 amino acids. V gave up 0 bases and J gave up 3 bases, with 13 bases separating them. The germline gives CDR1 SGDLS, CDR2 YYNGEE. This chain's CDR3 is CASSVGPGQNYEQYF. In nucleotides, the CDR3 is TGTGCCAGCAGCGTAGGTCCGGGCCAGAACTACGAGCAGTACTTC.

Turning to this clonotype: Germline and junction disagree at one end, which may indicate a read error. This sequence joins TRBV6-2 or TRBV6-3 and TRBJ2-5; no firm D call. CDR3 size: 11 residues. The germline CDR1 and CDR2 sequences are MNHEY and SVGEGT. The CDR3 loop reads CASSYVEAQYF. The CDR3 nucleotides are TGTGCCAGCAGTTACGTAGAGGCCCAGTACTTC.

This clonotype was seen a few times. CDR3 sequence (DNA): TGTGCCAGTAGTACAGGAGACAGGGGCTGCAATCAGCCCCAGCATTTT. It encodes CASSTGDRGCNQPQHF. The chain carries TRBV19 and TRBJ1-5; the match to TRBD1 covers 8 bases. CDR3 length equals 16 residues. After removal of 4 bases from V and 2 bases from J, the junction contained 7 bases not matched to a gene. Germline V gene sequence: CDR1 LNHDA, CDR2 SQIVND (reference sequence).

The rearrangement links TRBV4-1 to TRBJ1-6; possible D gene TRBD1, 6 bases. Germline values: CDR1 MGHRA, CDR2 YSYEKL. This CDR3 spans 16 amino acids. V was shortened by 1 base and J by 4 bases, with 11 bases between the two germline ends. CDR3 DNA sequence: TGCGCCAGCAGCCAAGTCGGGACAAATTATAATTCACCCCTCCACTTT. Protein product: CASSQVGTNYNSPLHF.

With respect to this clonotype: A read error may be the cause here, since a much bigger clone is one base away. This sequence joins TRBV13 and TRBJ1-1; 8 bases line up with TRBD1. J gave up 4 bases and V 3 bases, and 13 bases lay outside the gene matches. In germline, CDR1 is PRHDT, CDR2 FYEKMQ (reference sequence). The CDR3 length is 17 residues. CDR3 bases: TGTGCCAGCAGCTTCGGGGCGGACAGGGCATTGAGCACTGAAGCTTTCTTT. Residues: CASSFGADRALSTEAFF.

This clonotype was detected ten times or more. This chain connects TRBV27 to TRBJ1-5; no clear D. This CDR3 has 12 residues. Trimming took 3 bases from V and 4 from J, leaving 4 bases between them. CDR1 MNHEY and CDR2 SMNVEV come from the germline V gene (reference sequence). CDR3 loop: CASSFQNQPQHF. Here the CDR3 DNA reads TGTGCCAGCAGTTTTCAGAATCAGCCCCAGCATTTT.

This clonotype showed up many times. The chain couples TRBV7-9 to TRBJ2-5, with TRBD1 matching 8 bases. After removal of 4 bases from V and 5 bases from J, the junction contained 15 bases not matched to a gene. The germline V gene has CDR1 SEHNR and CDR2 FQNEAQ (reference sequence). The CDR3 extends over 17 amino acids. CDR3 sequence reads: CASSSDRVLGYIETQYF. DNA for the CDR3: TGTGCCAGCAGCTCGGACAGGGTCCTAGGATATATTGAGACCCAGTACTTC.